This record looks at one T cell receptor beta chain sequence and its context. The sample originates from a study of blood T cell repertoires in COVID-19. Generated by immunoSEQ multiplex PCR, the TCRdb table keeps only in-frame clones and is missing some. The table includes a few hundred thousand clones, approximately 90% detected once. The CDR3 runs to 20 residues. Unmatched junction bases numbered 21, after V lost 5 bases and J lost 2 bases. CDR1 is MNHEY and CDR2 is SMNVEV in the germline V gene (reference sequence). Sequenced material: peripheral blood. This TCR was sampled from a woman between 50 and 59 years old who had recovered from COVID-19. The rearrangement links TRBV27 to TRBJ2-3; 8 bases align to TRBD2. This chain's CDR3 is CASSPRAGVLAGISTDTQYF. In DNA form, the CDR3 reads TGTGCCAGCAGTCCCCGGGCCGGGGTGTTAGCGGGGATTTCCACAGATACGCAGTATTTT.